The present entry profiles one T cell receptor beta chain with its context. The antigen remains undetermined. TCRdb called the RT-PCR reads again in MiXCR, with one record for every CDR3 protein. The sample has 490,000 or so distinct CDR3 sequences, about 7.6% seen once; the top ten hold 10% to 15%. This sample is part of a study of response to subunit inactivated influenza vaccine. Notes on the study in general: The authors suggested that few new T cells are recruited per seasonal influenza vaccination.

V was trimmed by 7 bases and J by 4 bases, leaving 16 bases between them. CDR1 and CDR2 from the germline V gene are SGHTA and FQGTGA. The CDR3 has 15 amino acids. This chain uses TRBV7-3 with TRBJ2-2, with a tentative D call TRBD2 (5 bases). The clonotype originates from a man aged 45-69 years who received an inactivated influenza vaccine. The sample was PBMCs from blood, taken less than 30 months after vaccination. CDR3 coding DNA: TGTGCCAGCATCAAGGCGGATGAGGGCACCGGGGAGCTGTTTTTT. Translation: CASIKADEGTGELFF.